What follows are 21 T cell receptor beta chains derived from one specimen sequenced in a study of T cells in Graves' hyperthyroidism and ophthalmopathy. Authors of the study amplified TCR beta CDR3 regions from RNA transcripts. The TCR CDR3 first-round RT-PCR relied on the HTBI primer set. A single record per CDR3 protein comes from TCRdb applying MiXCR to the multiplex PCR reads. The table includes around 700,000 distinct CDR3 sequences, around 20% detected once. Sequences were obtained from blood. The receptors originated from a woman in her forties or fifties with Graves' hyperthyroidism that later progressed to Graves' ophthalmopathy.

This clonotype was detected many times. The chain carries TRBV5-6 and TRBJ1-1; D not certain. V was trimmed by 0 bases and J by 8 bases, leaving 8 bases between them. The V gene's germline CDR1 is SGHDT and CDR2 YYEEEE. The CDR3 is 12 residues long. In nucleotides, the CDR3 is TGTGCCAGCAGCTTGGGACATCAAGAAGCTTTCTTT. The encoded protein is CASSLGHQEAFF.

In this sample, this clonotype turned up a few times. The rearrangement joins TRBV29-1 to TRBJ2-2; TRBD1 aligns across 7 bases. The V segment lost 6 bases and the J segment 6 bases; nucleotides outside the gene matches: 7. Germline assignment: CDR1 SQVTM and CDR2 ANQGSEA. The CDR3 covers 13 residues. The CDR3 reads CSVGNRGAGELFF. For the CDR3, the DNA is TGCAGCGTCGGCAACAGGGGAGCCGGGGAGCTGTTTTTT.

Many counts were recorded for this clonotype. The chain recombines TRBV12-3 or TRBV12-4 with TRBJ2-2; TRBD2 aligns across 8 bases. V gave up 4 bases and J gave up 3 bases; unmatched junction bases: 10. CDR3 size: 17 residues. CDR3 residues: CASSSGRGVRDTGELFF. CDR3 nucleotide sequence: TGTGCCAGCAGTTCGGGGCGGGGGGTCAGGGACACCGGGGAGCTGTTTTTT.

This clonotype occurred many times. The chain carries TRBV3-1 and TRBJ1-6; no clear D. V lost 1 base, J lost 17 bases, and 9 bases lay in between. CDR3 length: 11 amino acids. Germline V CDR1 and CDR2: LGHDT, YNNKEL (reference sequence). CDR3 coding DNA: TGTGCCAGCAGCCAAGGACTGTTTGTCCACTTT. It codes for CASSQGLFVHF.

This clonotype was seen only a few times. The chain has TRBV2 and TRBJ1-4, with D possibly matching TRBD1 (6 bases). CDR3 length: 15 amino acids. V dropped 6 bases and J dropped 7 bases, with 18 bases sitting between them. Germline CDR1 SNHLY, CDR2 FYNNEI. The CDR3 is CASRLTGKRGEKLFF. Here the CDR3 DNA reads TGTGCCAGCAGGTTAACAGGGAAAAGGGGTGAAAAACTGTTTTTT.

This chain connects TRBV19 to TRBJ2-5; tentatively, D is TRBD2 (6 bases). Germline V gene data show CDR1 as LNHDA and CDR2 as SQIVND (reference sequence). V dropped 3 bases and J dropped 0 bases, with 11 bases sitting between them. This CDR3 is built from 15 residues. The CDR3 sequence: CASSIGGPYQETQYF. DNA of the CDR3: TGTGCCAGTAGTATCGGGGGACCCTACCAAGAGACCCAGTACTTC.

This clonotype was detected many times. V is TRBV15 and J is TRBJ2-7; TRBD1 aligns across 10 bases. CDR1 is LNHNV, CDR2 YYDKDF, per germline (reference sequence). CDR3 size: 15 residues. The J segment lost 4 bases and the V segment lost 1 base, leaving 4 bases of the junction unmatched. The CDR3 protein is CATSRGGTGAYEQYF. For the CDR3, the DNA is TGTGCCACCAGCAGAGGGGGGACAGGGGCGTACGAGCAGTACTTC.

This clonotype was recorded a few times. The chain carries TRBV20-1 and TRBJ1-6, with D unresolved. The CDR3 spans 16 residues. Germline V gene data show CDR1 as DFQATT and CDR2 as SNEGSKA (reference sequence). Trimming removed 2 bases from V and 6 bases from J, with 17 bases in between. In DNA form, the CDR3 reads TGCAGTGCTAGAAAAGGGCCTAGCCAGCTTAATTCACCCCTCCACTTT. Translation: CSARKGPSQLNSPLHF.

This clonotype was counted only a few times. The chain uses TRBV5-6 and TRBJ1-4; weak D call: TRBD1 (5 bases). The CDR3 totals 16 residues. Germline CDR1 and CDR2: SGHDT and YYEEEE. The ends were cut back, 0 bases at V and 0 bases at J, with 9 bases in the middle. CDR3 region: CASSLGQISTNEKLFF. CDR3 in DNA: TGTGCCAGCAGCTTGGGACAGATCTCAACTAATGAAAAACTGTTTTTT.

The rearrangement links TRBV4-1 to TRBJ2-7, with TRBD1 as a possible D gene (6 bases). CDR3 length: 16 residues. Per germline, CDR1 MGHRA and CDR2 YSYEKL. Trimming stripped 0 bases from V and 2 bases from J, with 14 bases between. CDR3 nucleotide sequence: TGCGCCAGCAGCCAAGATCTGGACAGAACAGCCTACGAGCAGTACTTC. It specifies CASSQDLDRTAYEQYF.

Remarks on this clonotype: One base away lies a much larger clone, so this may be a sequencing read error. V and J are TRBV11-3 and TRBJ2-1, with 8 nucleotides matching TRBD2. Germline CDR1 is SGHNT and CDR2 is YENEEA. The CDR3 is made up of 16 amino acids. Trimming at V came to 2 bases and at J to 4 bases, leaving 7 bases not matched to a gene. Here the CDR3 DNA reads TGTGCCAGCAGCTTAAAAGGGACTAGGTTTTACAATGAGCAGTTCTTC. Protein sequence: CASSLKGTRFYNEQFF.

The chain links TRBV27 to TRBJ2-7, with D possibly TRBD2 on 6 matching bases. Trimming shortened V by 6 bases and J by 0 bases, and 12 bases separated the two germline ends. Germline loops: CDR1 MNHEY, CDR2 SMNVEV (reference sequence). The CDR3 spans 14 residues. In DNA form, the CDR3 reads TGTGCCAGCAGCCGACGGGAGACCTCCTACGAGCAGTACTTC. Translation gives CASSRRETSYEQYF.

In its sample, this clonotype was seen many times. The V and J genes are TRBV5-1 and TRBJ2-1; D is possibly TRBD1 (6 bases). This CDR3 has 12 amino acids. CDR1 SGHRS and CDR2 YFSETQ come from the germline V gene. Trimming pared 4 bases from V and 7 bases from J, leaving 9 bases between. CDR3 nucleotides: TGCGCCAGCAGCATAGGGGGTAATGAGCAGTTCTTC. Translating gives CASSIGGNEQFF.

This clonotype was recorded a few times. The J gene is TRBJ2-5, the V gene TRBV5-1; D unclear. V lost 4 bases, J lost 4 bases, and 14 bases lay in between. The CDR3 sequence is 14 residues long. Looked up from germline, CDR1 is SGHRS and CDR2 is YFSETQ. The CDR3 is CASSRRRVGETQYF. As DNA, the CDR3 is TGCGCCAGCAGCAGAAGACGGGTTGGAGAGACCCAGTACTTC.

The chain has TRBV10-3 and TRBJ1-1; D remains unclear. The CDR3 covers 15 residues. CDR1 and CDR2 (germline): ENHRY, SYGVKD. Trimming pared 5 bases from V and 1 base from J, leaving 14 bases between. The CDR3 nucleotides are TGTGCCATCAGTCCCGGTGGCAGAACGAACACTGAAGCTTTCTTT. Protein product: CAISPGGRTNTEAFF.

This clonotype was counted ten times or more. CDR3 coding DNA: TGTGCCAGCAGAGACCTAGCGGGGAGTCACGAGCAGTACTTC. The encoded protein is CASRDLAGSHEQYF. The chain carries TRBV2 and TRBJ2-7; TRBD2 matches 9 bases. With V trimmed by 6 bases and J by 5 bases, 8 bases remained unmatched. CDR1 and CDR2 (germline): SNHLY, FYNNEI. CDR3 size: 14 residues.

This clonotype was found many times. The chain joins TRBV20-1 to TRBJ2-1; 8 bases align to TRBD2. This CDR3 spans 17 amino acids. The V segment lost 6 bases and the J segment 5 bases; nucleotides outside the gene matches: 18. In germline, CDR1 is DFQATT, CDR2 SNEGSKA (reference sequence). CDR3 in amino acids: CSATTPGGGGQDNEQFF. The CDR3 coding sequence is TGCAGTGCAACAACTCCGGGGGGCGGGGGGCAAGACAATGAGCAGTTCTTC.

About this clonotype: A read error may explain this, as a much larger clone is one base away. The chain uses TRBV6-2 or TRBV6-3 and TRBJ2-1; 8 bases fit TRBD1. The CDR3 covers 14 residues. The junction had 0 bases not matched to a gene; V was cut back by 4 bases and J by 1 base. CDR1 and CDR2 (germline): MNHEY, SVGEGT. The CDR3: CASSWTGSYNEQFF. CDR3 sequence (DNA): TGTGCCAGCAGTTGGACAGGGTCCTACAATGAGCAGTTCTTC.

This chain joins TRBV7-6 and TRBJ1-2, with 10 bases identical to TRBD1. The trim removed 5 bases at V and 2 bases at J, leaving 8 bases unmatched. The CDR3 runs 16 residues. CDR1 and CDR2 (germline): SGHVS, FNYEAQ. CDR3 sequence: CASSKTGGETNYGYTF. CDR3 DNA: TGTGCCAGCAGCAAGACAGGGGGCGAAACCAACTATGGCTACACCTTC.

This clonotype was counted only a few times. The J gene is TRBJ1-1, the V gene TRBV10-3, with TRBD1 as a possible D gene (6 bases). From germline, CDR1 is ENHRY and CDR2 SYGVKD. The V gene lost 0 bases and the J gene lost 2 bases, with 13 bases spanning the gap. The CDR3 extends over 16 amino acids. CDR3 in DNA: TGTGCCATCAGTGAGTCGCGGGACAAGGCCAACACTGAAGCTTTCTTT. This codes for CAISESRDKANTEAFF.

This chain links TRBV19 with TRBJ1-1; no clear D. Germline V gene lookup returns CDR1 LNHDA and CDR2 SQIVND (reference sequence). The ends were cut back, 1 base at V and 5 bases at J, with 5 bases in the middle. This CDR3 is built from 12 residues. The CDR3: CASSIVRTEAFF. The CDR3 bases are TGTGCCAGTAGTATAGTCCGGACTGAAGCTTTCTTT.